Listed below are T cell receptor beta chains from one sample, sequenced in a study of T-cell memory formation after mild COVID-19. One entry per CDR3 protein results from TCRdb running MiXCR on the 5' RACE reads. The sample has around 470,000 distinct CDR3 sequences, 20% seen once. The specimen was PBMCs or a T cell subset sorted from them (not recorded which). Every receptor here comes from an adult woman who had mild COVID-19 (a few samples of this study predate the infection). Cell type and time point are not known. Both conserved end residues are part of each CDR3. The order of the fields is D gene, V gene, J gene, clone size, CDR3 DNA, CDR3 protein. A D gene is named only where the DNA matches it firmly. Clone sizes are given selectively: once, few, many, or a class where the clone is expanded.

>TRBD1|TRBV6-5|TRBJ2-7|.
TGTGCCAGCAGATTCCGACAGGGTGGAACCTACGAGCAGTACTTC
CASRFRQGGTYEQYF
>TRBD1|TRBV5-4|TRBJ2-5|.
TGTGCCAGCAGCTCCTCGGGACAGATAATTACCCAGTACTTC
CASSSSGQIITQYF
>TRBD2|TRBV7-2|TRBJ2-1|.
TGTGCCAGCAGCTTAGTGAGCGGGAGCACAGATGAGCAGTTCTTC
CASSLVSGSTDEQFF
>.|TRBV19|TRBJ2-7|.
TGTGCCAGTAGTATTTTTGGGGGGAGGTCCTACGAGCAGTACTTC
CASSIFGGRSYEQYF
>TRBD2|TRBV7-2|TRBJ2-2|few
TGTGCCAGCAGCATTAGCGGGGGGGCACCCGGGGAGCTGTTTTTT
CASSISGGAPGELFF
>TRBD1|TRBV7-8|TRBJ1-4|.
TGTGCCAGCAGCTCCCGACCCGGGACAGGAAGGGAAAAACTGTTTTTT
CASSSRPGTGREKLFF
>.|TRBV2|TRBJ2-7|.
TGTGCCAGCAGTGACGCGGGACAGTGGAGAGAGCAGTACTTC
CASSDAGQWREQYF
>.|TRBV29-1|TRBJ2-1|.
TGCAGCGTTGAAGAGGCGACTACCGTATTGGGGAATGAGCAGTTCTTC
CSVEEATTVLGNEQFF
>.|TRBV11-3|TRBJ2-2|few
TGTGCCAGCAGCTTAGATGGACCTACGACCGGGGAGCTGTTTTTT
CASSLDGPTTGELFF
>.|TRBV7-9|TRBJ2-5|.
TGTGCCAGCAGCTTAGGGTCTAGGCGGGCTGAGACCCAGTACTTC
CASSLGSRRAETQYF
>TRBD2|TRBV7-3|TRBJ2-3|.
TGTGCCAGCAGCTTCGGTCAGCGGGGGGGCACAGATACGCAGTATTTT
CASSFGQRGGTDTQYF
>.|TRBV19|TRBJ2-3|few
TGTGCCAGTAGTATAGTGGCGGCAGATACGCAGTATTTT
CASSIVAADTQYF
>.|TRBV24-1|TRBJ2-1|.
TGTGCCACCAGTGGCCGGCGGGTAGCAGGTTACAATGAGCAGTTCTTC
CATSGRRVAGYNEQFF
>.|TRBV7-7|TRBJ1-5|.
TGTGCCAGCAGCTGGACAGAGGGAGGGCCCCAGCATTTT
CASSWTEGGPQHF
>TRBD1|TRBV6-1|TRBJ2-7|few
TGTGCCAGCAGTGCCCTACAGGGGATCGACGAGCAGTACTTC
CASSALQGIDEQYF
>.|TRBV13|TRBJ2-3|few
TGTGCCAGCAGCTTAGGCCACGGGGGAGATACGCAGTATTTT
CASSLGHGGDTQYF
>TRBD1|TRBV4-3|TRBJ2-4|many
TGCGCCAGCAGCCAATCCGGGACAGGAGTCACCAAAAACATTCAGTACTTC
CASSQSGTGVTKNIQYF
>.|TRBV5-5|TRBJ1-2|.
TGTGCCAGCAGCTTGGGACAGCACCGATTAGCTAACTATGGCTACACCTTC
CASSLGQHRLANYGYTF
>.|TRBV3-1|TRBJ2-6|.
TGTGCCAGCAGCCAAGCGTTCGTCGGGAGCTCTGGGGCCAACGTCCTGACTTTC
CASSQAFVGSSGANVLTF
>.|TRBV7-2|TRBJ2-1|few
TGTGCCAGCAGCTGGACAGCCTCCTCCTACAATGAGCAGTTCTTC
CASSWTASSYNEQFF
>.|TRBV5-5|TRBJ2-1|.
TGTGCCAGCAGCTTGATTCCCGTAACTAGAGGGAATGAGCAGTTCTTC
CASSLIPVTRGNEQFF
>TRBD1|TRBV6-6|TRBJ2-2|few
TGTGCCAGCAAGACAGGGTCGAACACCGGGGAGCTGTTTTTT
CASKTGSNTGELFF
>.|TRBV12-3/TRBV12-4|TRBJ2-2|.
TGTGCCAGCAGTCGGGCGCTTACGAACACCGGGGAGCTGTTTTTT
CASSRALTNTGELFF
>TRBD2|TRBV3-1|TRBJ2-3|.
TGTGCCAGCAGCCTAGCGGGGGCCCACACAGATACGCAGTATTTT
CASSLAGAHTDTQYF
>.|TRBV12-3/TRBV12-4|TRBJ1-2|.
TGTGCCAGCAGTTTACAGGGGATGCGTGGCTACACCTTC
CASSLQGMRGYTF
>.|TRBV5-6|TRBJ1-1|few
TGTGCCAGCAGCTTCTACAGAAGGAACACTGAAGCTTTCTTT
CASSFYRRNTEAFF
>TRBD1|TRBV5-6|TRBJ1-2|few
TGTGCCAGCAGCTTGTGGGAGGGGGCGCATGGCTACACCTTC
CASSLWEGAHGYTF
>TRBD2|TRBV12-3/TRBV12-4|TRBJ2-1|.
TGTGCCAGCATGCAGGGACTAGGGCTATTCTTC
CASMQGLGLFF
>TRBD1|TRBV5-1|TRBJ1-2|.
TGCGCCAGCAGCCCGGGACAGGGTAAGGACTATGGCTACACCTTC
CASSPGQGKDYGYTF
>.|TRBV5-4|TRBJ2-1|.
TGTGCCAGCAGCTCCCTCGGGGGAGGAGCGATCTACAATGAGCAGTTCTTC
CASSSLGGGAIYNEQFF
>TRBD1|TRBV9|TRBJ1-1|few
TGTGCCAGCAGGCCTACAGGGGTTGACACTGAAGCTTTCTTT
CASRPTGVDTEAFF
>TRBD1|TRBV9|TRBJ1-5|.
TGTGCCAGCAGCGTCAACCGGGACAGTAGCAATCAGCCCCAGCATTTT
CASSVNRDSSNQPQHF
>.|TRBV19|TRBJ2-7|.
TGTGCCACTCAAGCGGGCGCGGGCTACGCCTACGAGCAGTACTTC
CATQAGAGYAYEQYF
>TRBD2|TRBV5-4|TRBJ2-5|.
TGTGCCAGCAGCCGGGGGACTAGCGGGTGGCAAGAGACCCAGTACTTC
CASSRGTSGWQETQYF
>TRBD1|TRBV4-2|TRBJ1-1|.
TGTGCCAGCAGCCAAGCGCATGGGGACAGGGGGTCTGAAGCTTTCTTT
CASSQAHGDRGSEAFF
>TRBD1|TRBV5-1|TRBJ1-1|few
TGCGCCAGCAGCACGGGACAGGGGCTGAACACTGAAGCTTTCTTT
CASSTGQGLNTEAFF
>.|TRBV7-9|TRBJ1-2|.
TGTGCCAGCAGCCTGGACAGCTTCTATGGCTACACCTTC
CASSLDSFYGYTF
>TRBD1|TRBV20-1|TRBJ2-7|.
TGCAGTGCTCAGGAGGGACAGGCGGTCTACGAGCAGTACTTC
CSAQEGQAVYEQYF
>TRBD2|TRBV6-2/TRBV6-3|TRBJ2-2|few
TGTGCCAGCAGTACGGCGGGAGAGATCACCGGGGAGCTGTTTTTT
CASSTAGEITGELFF
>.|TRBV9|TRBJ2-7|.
TGTGCCAGCAGCGTAGAGAGTGGTCATTCCGAGCAGTACTTC
CASSVESGHSEQYF
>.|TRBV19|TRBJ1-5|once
TGTGCCAGTAGTCTCCGGACCAAGCCAGGCAATCAGCCCCAGCATTTT
CASSLRTKPGNQPQHF
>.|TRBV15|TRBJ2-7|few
TGTGCCACCAGCACCGAGGGGGGGAGCTCCTACGAGCAGTACTTC
CATSTEGGSSYEQYF
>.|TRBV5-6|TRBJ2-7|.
TGTGCCAGCAGTCCGGGGGTCGAAACTGGGTACGAGCAGTACTTC
CASSPGVETGYEQYF
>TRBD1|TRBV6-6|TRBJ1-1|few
TGTGCCAGCAGTTACTCGGCAGGGGGCAACGCTGAAGCTTTCTTT
CASSYSAGGNAEAFF
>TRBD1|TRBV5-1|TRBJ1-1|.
TGCGCCAGCAGCTTCGACATAGGACAGGGGGGCACTGAAGCTTTCTTT
CASSFDIGQGGTEAFF
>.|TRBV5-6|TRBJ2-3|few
TGTGCCAGCAGCTCTTCGGGACTCCTCAGCACAGATACGCAGTATTTT
CASSSSGLLSTDTQYF
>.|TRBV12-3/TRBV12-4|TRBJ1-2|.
TGTGCCAGCAGTCCCAAGAGGGTCCATGGCTACACCTTC
CASSPKRVHGYTF
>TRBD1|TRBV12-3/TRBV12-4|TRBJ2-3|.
TGTGCCAGCAGTGCCAGGGGGCTCCCAGATACGCAGTATTTT
CASSARGLPDTQYF
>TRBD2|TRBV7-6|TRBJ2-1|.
TGTGCTACCCGTACACTAGCGGGGAACAATGAGCAGTTCTTC
CATRTLAGNNEQFF
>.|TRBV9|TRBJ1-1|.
TGTGCCAGCAGCGTAGGAGGGGATATGCTCGGCACTGAAGCTTTCTTT
CASSVGGDMLGTEAFF
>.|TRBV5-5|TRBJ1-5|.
TGTGCCAGCAGCCCCTCCCACAGGCCCCAGCATTTT
CASSPSHRPQHF
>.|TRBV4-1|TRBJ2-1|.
TGCGCCAGCAGCCAAGAACAGGTCCCCTACAATGAGCAGTTCTTC
CASSQEQVPYNEQFF